These T cell receptor beta chains were read from a single sample in a study of T cell responses to AZD1222 COVID-19 vaccine. Profiling relied on immunoSEQ multiplex PCR, and the TCRdb table lists in-frame clones only, not all of them. This table holds fewer than 75,000 clones, about 90% found once. Here the sequenced sample was peripheral blood, taken 28 days after the second dose of the MenACWY control vaccine. These receptors came from an adult who received the MenACWY meningococcal vaccine as a control. CDR3s include the opening cysteine and the closing phenylalanine or tryptophan. The order of the fields is J gene, V gene, D gene, clone size, CDR3 DNA, CDR3 protein. The D gene is left open where the match is weak. Rows may omit the clone size; those that give it use once, few, many or a size class.

>TRBJ1-1|TRBV30|TRBD1|NA
TGTGCCTGGAGAGGAATCCGGGACAGGGTTGCTGAAGCTTTCTTT
CAWRGIRDRVAEAFF
>TRBJ1-2|TRBV19|TRBD1|few
TGTGCCAGTAGTCTTCCGGGACAGGGGGCAGAAGGCTACACCTTC
CASSLPGQGAEGYTF
>TRBJ1-2|TRBV4-2|NA|NA
TGTGCCAGCAGCCAAGATCGGGGCGCGAACTATGGCTACACCTTC
CASSQDRGANYGYTF
>TRBJ2-7|TRBV5-8|NA|once
TGTGCCAGCAGCTTGGCCTTCAGACCCTACGAGCAGTACTTC
CASSLAFRPYEQYF
>TRBJ1-4|TRBV25-1|NA|NA
TGTGCCAGCAGTGAGGCGGGAGGCGATGAAAAACTGTTTTTT
CASSEAGGDEKLFF
>TRBJ2-2|TRBV10-2|TRBD1|NA
TGCGCCAGCAACAAGGGGGCCGCCGGGGAGCTGTTTTTT
CASNKGAAGELFF
>TRBJ2-1|TRBV6-2/TRBV6-3|TRBD2|NA
TGTGCCAGCAGCTCAAGGACTAGCGGGAGCCCTTCCTACAATGAGCAGTTCTTC
CASSSRTSGSPSYNEQFF
>TRBJ2-3|TRBV27|TRBD2|medium-sized
TGTGCCAGCACCTACTCGGGGGGGGATACGCAGTATTTT
CASTYSGGDTQYF
>TRBJ1-6|TRBV27|NA|NA
TGTGCCAGCAGTCCTATAGAAGGACATACCCTCCACTTT
CASSPIEGHTLHF
>TRBJ1-1|TRBV6-1|NA|NA
TGTGCCAGCAGTGACAGGCAACACACTGAAGCTTTCTTT
CASSDRQHTEAFF
>TRBJ1-2|TRBV11-2|TRBD1|once
TGTGCCAGCAGCCCCGACACAGGGGATGGCTACACCTTC
CASSPDTGDGYTF
>TRBJ2-7|TRBV10-2|TRBD1|NA
TGCGCCAGCAGTGAAGACAGGGTCTACGAGCAGTACTTC
CASSEDRVYEQYF
>TRBJ1-2|TRBV27|NA|few
TGTGCCAGCAAGTATAAGAATGCTAACTATGGCTACACCTTC
CASKYKNANYGYTF
>TRBJ2-1|TRBV6-1|NA|NA
TGTGCCAGCAGTGAACAGGTATTCTACAATGAGCAGTTCTTC
CASSEQVFYNEQFF
>TRBJ2-7|TRBV28|TRBD2|once
TGTGCCAGCAGCGAAGGGGGGACTAGCGGGAGTGTTCCCGAGCAGTACTTC
CASSEGGTSGSVPEQYF
>TRBJ1-1|TRBV5-1|NA|NA
TGCGCCAGCAGCTCCGCAGGGGTGAACACTGAAGCTTTCTTT
CASSSAGVNTEAFF
>TRBJ1-5|TRBV7-2|TRBD1|NA
TGTGCCAGCAGCTTAGCGGGACAGGCTAGCAATCAGCCCCAGCATTTT
CASSLAGQASNQPQHF
>TRBJ1-1|TRBV6-6|NA|NA
TGTGCCAGCAGTTACCCCCAGCTGAACACTGAAGCTTTCTTT
CASSYPQLNTEAFF
>TRBJ1-5|TRBV19|NA|NA
TGTGCCAGCGGCCAGCCCCAGCATTTT
CASGQPQHF
>TRBJ2-5|TRBV11-2|TRBD2|NA
TGTGCCAGCACGAGGGAGGGCAGAAGGGTCGGAAGGGAGACCCAGTACTTC
CASTREGRRVGRETQYF
>TRBJ2-7|TRBV21-1|NA|NA
TGTGCCAGCAGCAAAGGTGTCCTTTACAGGGGGCACTACGAGCAGTACTTC
CASSKGVLYRGHYEQYF
>TRBJ1-5|TRBV29-1|NA|few
TGCAGCGCTCGGGACGGCCGCGGGCCCCAGCATTTT
CSARDGRGPQHF
>TRBJ2-5|TRBV15|TRBD2|NA
TGTGCCACCAGCAGGGGGGGGAGGTCAGAGACCCAGTACTTC
CATSRGGRSETQYF
>TRBJ2-3|TRBV6-4|NA|few
TGTGCCAGCAGTGAAGGGCGGGCCGACACAGATACGCAGTATTTT
CASSEGRADTDTQYF
>TRBJ2-2|TRBV5-1|TRBD2|few
TGCGCCAGCAGCTCCACCCCTCTGGGACTAGCTAACACCGGGGAGCTGTTTTTT
CASSSTPLGLANTGELFF
>TRBJ1-1|TRBV5-1|NA|NA
TGCGCCAGCACAAAACCGGGACAACCTGAAGCTTTCTTT
CASTKPGQPEAFF
>TRBJ2-1|TRBV5-1|NA|once
TGCGCCAGCAGCACGGGGACTTTCTACAATGAGCAGTTCTTC
CASSTGTFYNEQFF
>TRBJ2-6|TRBV9|TRBD1|NA
TGTGCCAGCAGCGCGAGGACAGGGGGGTCTGGGGCCAACGTCCTGACTTTC
CASSARTGGSGANVLTF
>TRBJ2-7|TRBV10-3|NA|NA
TGTGCCATCAGTGCGGGGGACAGACCGTACGAGCAGTACTTC
CAISAGDRPYEQYF
>TRBJ2-2|TRBV9|NA|NA
TGTGCCAGCAGCGTAGCCCAGCAAACCGGGGAGCTGTTTTTT
CASSVAQQTGELFF
>TRBJ2-3|TRBV6-6|NA|NA
TGTGCCAGCAGTAGGACCACAGATACGCAGTATTTT
CASSRTTDTQYF
>TRBJ1-5|TRBV7-9|NA|NA
TGTGCCAGCAGCTTAGAGCCCCAGCATTTT
CASSLEPQHF
>TRBJ2-1|TRBV29-1|TRBD2|NA
TGCAGCGGCGCGGCGGGAGCCTACAATGAGCAGTTCTTC
CSGAAGAYNEQFF
>TRBJ1-5|TRBV5-5|TRBD1|once
TGTGCCAGCAGCTTAGGCCCGGGGACAGACAATCAGCCCCAGCATTTT
CASSLGPGTDNQPQHF
>TRBJ2-2|TRBV10-2|TRBD2|NA
TGCGCCAGCCGGGAGCTAGCGGGATGGGGGACCGGGGAGCTGTTTTTT
CASRELAGWGTGELFF
>TRBJ1-5|TRBV19|TRBD1|NA
TGTGCCAGTAGTACAGGGGGCCGCCAGCCCCAGCATTTT
CASSTGGRQPQHF
>TRBJ1-4|TRBV20-1|NA|NA
TGCAGTGCGAAGAATGAAAAACTGTTTTTT
CSAKNEKLFF
>TRBJ2-6|TRBV18|NA|NA
TGTGCCAGCTCACCTAACCCCGGGGCTGGGGCCAACGTCCTGACTTTC
CASSPNPGAGANVLTF
>TRBJ1-1|TRBV9|NA|NA
TGTGCCAGCAATCAAGGAATGAACACTGAAGCTTTCTTT
CASNQGMNTEAFF
>TRBJ1-1|TRBV7-9|NA|once
TGTGCCAGCAGCTTAGAGACAGGAGCCCGTAGAGCTTTCTTT
CASSLETGARRAFF
>TRBJ1-1|TRBV11-2|NA|NA
TGTGCCAGCAGTCGAGGATGGGACACTGAAGCTTTCTTT
CASSRGWDTEAFF
>TRBJ2-2|TRBV5-1|NA|medium-sized
TGCGCCAGTGAGTCTCTCGCCGGGGAGCTGTTTTTT
CASESLAGELFF
>TRBJ2-1|TRBV6-2/TRBV6-3|NA|NA
TGTGCCAGCAGTTACTTCCGGGAGATTCGGAATGAGCAGTTCTTC
CASSYFREIRNEQFF
>TRBJ2-3|TRBV29-1|NA|once
TGCAGCGCCCGGCATTCAGATACGCAGTATTTT
CSARHSDTQYF
>TRBJ1-6|TRBV12-3/TRBV12-4|NA|few
TGTGCCAGCAGTTTAAGTTGGGATTCACCCCTCCACTTT
CASSLSWDSPLHF
>TRBJ1-1|TRBV6-4|NA|medium-sized
TGTGCCAGCAGCGATGCGGATAACACTGAAGCTTTCTTT
CASSDADNTEAFF
>TRBJ2-4|TRBV6-5|NA|NA
TGTGCCAGCTCACAGGAAAACATTCAGTACTTC
CASSQENIQYF
>TRBJ2-1|TRBV19|NA|NA
TGTGCCAGTAGCCGGACTACCAATGAGCAGTTCTTC
CASSRTTNEQFF
>TRBJ2-5|TRBV6-2/TRBV6-3|NA|NA
TGTGCCAGCAGTCCCGGGGCCGAGAGGACCCAGTACTTC
CASSPGAERTQYF
>TRBJ1-1|TRBV29-1|NA|NA
TGCAGCGCTGGGCTACAGCTAGATACTACTGAAGCTTTCTTT
CSAGLQLDTTEAFF
>TRBJ2-1|TRBV6-5|NA|NA
TGTGCCAGCAGTTACGGGCAGAACTCCTACAATGAGCAGTTCTTC
CASSYGQNSYNEQFF
>TRBJ2-3|TRBV21-1|NA|NA
TGTGCCAGCACCACGGAGGGACGGTGGAACACAGATACGCAGTATTTT
CASTTEGRWNTDTQYF
>TRBJ1-1|TRBV5-4|NA|NA
TGTGCCAGCAGCTTGGGAGCGGGGGCTTTGAACACTGAAGCTTTCTTT
CASSLGAGALNTEAFF
>TRBJ2-7|TRBV28|NA|NA
TGTGCCAGCAGTTCCCCCTCCAAGGGCTACGAGCAGTACTTC
CASSSPSKGYEQYF
>TRBJ2-3|TRBV12-3/TRBV12-4|NA|NA
TGTGCCAGCAGTTTATTAGATACGCAGTATTTT
CASSLLDTQYF
>TRBJ1-5|TRBV3-1/TRBV3-2|NA|NA
TGTGCCAGCAGCCAAGTTTCCGGGAGCAATCAGCCCCAGCATTTT
CASSQVSGSNQPQHF